Below, 14 T cell receptor beta chains from the same sample are listed, as sequenced in a study of cytomegalovirus exposure and HLA in healthy donors. The PCR contained 60 Vbeta and 13 Jbeta primers. The table came from immunoSEQ multiplex PCR; TCRdb's copy has only in-frame clones and leaves some out. The listing contains around 200,000 clones. The specimen sequenced was PBMCs. The receptor set was obtained from a woman aged 18-30 years in good health and CMV-seropositive.

The chain is built from TRBV14 and TRBJ2-1; 8 nucleotides agree with TRBD2. V lost 0 bases, J lost 7 bases, and 11 bases stayed unmatched. The CDR3 extends over 17 amino acids. Germline V gene sequence: CDR1 SGHDN, CDR2 FVKESK. CDR3 region: CASSQDARGRFMNEQFF. For the CDR3, the DNA is TGTGCCAGCAGCCAAGATGCCCGCGGGAGGTTTATGAATGAGCAGTTCTTC.

V and J are TRBV29-1 and TRBJ1-1; TRBD1 is a possible D gene (6 bases). V was cut by 1 base and J by 3 bases, with 9 bases left in between. This CDR3 region has 13 residues. Germline assignment: CDR1 SQVTM and CDR2 ANQGSEA. The CDR3 here is CSVEAQGDTEAFF. DNA of the CDR3: TGCAGCGTTGAAGCACAGGGTGACACTGAAGCTTTCTTT.

The V and J genes are TRBV6-1 and TRBJ2-5; maybe TRBD2 (6 bases). Between the trimmed V and J ends, which lost 0 bases and 2 bases, there was a span of 10 bases. CDR3 length equals 15 residues. The germline V gene has CDR1 MNHNS and CDR2 SASEGT. The CDR3: CASSEAPGRQETQYF. CDR3 coding DNA: TGTGCCAGCAGTGAAGCGCCAGGGAGGCAAGAGACCCAGTACTTC.

V is TRBV4-1 and J is TRBJ2-5; 10 bases align to TRBD2. The CDR3 spans 16 residues. Trimming at V came to 5 bases and at J to 4 bases, leaving 10 bases not matched to a gene. Germline V gene sequence: CDR1 MGHRA, CDR2 YSYEKL. The DNA for the CDR3 is TGCGCCAGCAGCGGCAGAGGGGGACTAGCGTCAGAGACCCAGTACTTC. Residues: CASSGRGGLASETQYF.

The DNA of the CDR3 is TGTGCCAGCAGTGTTAACTTCCAAGAGACCCAGTACTTC. It codes for CASSVNFQETQYF. The chain has TRBV6-1 and TRBJ2-5; D gene ambiguous. This CDR3 comprises 13 residues. The germline V gene has CDR1 MNHNS and CDR2 SASEGT. V lost 4 bases to trimming and J lost 1 base, with 7 bases between them.

The genes are TRBV2 and TRBJ1-1, with D perhaps matching TRBD1 (5 bases). Germline V gene data show CDR1 as SNHLY and CDR2 as FYNNEI. V lost 8 bases and J lost 3, with 19 bases in between. The CDR3 spans 15 residues. CDR3: CASRKETEQDTEAFF. For the CDR3, the DNA is TGTGCCAGCCGCAAGGAGACAGAACAGGACACTGAAGCTTTCTTT.

The chain uses TRBV30 and TRBJ2-2; maybe TRBD1 (5 bases). Trimming pared 2 bases from V and 7 bases from J, leaving 17 bases between. There are 15 residues in the CDR3. Germline CDR1 is GTSNPN and CDR2 is SVGIG (reference sequence). The CDR3 DNA sequence: TGTGCCTGGAGTCCCTCCCAGGGTTACGTCGGGGAGCTGTTTTTT. Amino acid sequence: CAWSPSQGYVGELFF.

The chain joins TRBV7-8 to TRBJ1-5; a possible D gene is TRBD1 (5 bases). The V and J ends lost 5 bases and 3 bases respectively, with 20 bases between them. This CDR3 contains 17 residues. Per the germline V gene, CDR1 is SGHVS and CDR2 is FQNEAQ. The chain's CDR3 is CASSPIALRVNNQPQHF. The CDR3 region has the DNA TGTGCCAGCAGCCCCATCGCCCTCAGGGTTAACAATCAGCCCCAGCATTTT.

This chain uses TRBV2 with TRBJ1-1; D is ambiguous. The CDR3 covers 10 residues. Germline CDR1 reads SNHLY; CDR2 reads FYNNEI. With 3 bases removed from V and 8 bases from J, the gap between germline ends came to 4 bases. CDR3 sequence: CASSDIEAFF. CDR3 sequence (DNA): TGTGCCAGCAGTGACATCGAAGCTTTCTTT.

The J gene is TRBJ1-3, the V gene TRBV28; 7 nucleotides agree with TRBD1. The CDR3 loop spans 15 amino acids. Germline values: CDR1 MDHEN, CDR2 SYDVKM. V shed 5 bases and J 0 bases; nucleotides not matched to a gene: 4. The CDR3 here is CASSPGQDSGNTIYF. The CDR3 nucleotides are TGTGCCAGCAGTCCCGGACAGGACTCTGGAAACACCATATATTTT.

The CDR3 sequence is CASSRGLADTQYF. The CDR3 DNA follows: TGTGCCAGCAGTCGCGGACTAGCAGATACGCAGTATTTT. The chain joins TRBV6-5 to TRBJ2-3; 7 nucleotides align to TRBD2. The V and J ends lost 5 bases and 4 bases, in that order; junction bases with no gene match: 3. This CDR3 has 13 amino acids. From germline, CDR1 is MNHEY and CDR2 SVGAGI.

The chain links TRBV30 to TRBJ1-2; 7 bases agree with TRBD1. V gave up 8 bases and J gave up 6 bases; unmatched junction bases: 6. The CDR3 spans 11 residues. Germline loops: CDR1 GTSNPN, CDR2 SVGIG (reference sequence). CDR3 residues: CAHTGVHGYTF. As DNA, the CDR3 is TGTGCCCACACAGGGGTGCATGGCTACACCTTC.

The chain carries TRBV19 and TRBJ1-2, with 9 positions matching TRBD1. This CDR3 has 13 amino acids. CDR1 is LNHDA, CDR2 SQIVND, per germline (reference sequence). With V trimmed by 3 bases and J by 6 bases, 2 bases remained unmatched. The CDR3 loop reads CASSMGQGNGYTF. DNA of the CDR3: TGTGCCAGTAGTATGGGACAGGGTAATGGCTACACCTTC.

The V gene is TRBV25-1, the J gene TRBJ1-1; 8 positions match TRBD1. Germline V gene sequence: CDR1 MGHDK, CDR2 SYGVNS. The CDR3 extends over 14 amino acids. V gave up 6 bases and J gave up 6 bases; unmatched junction bases: 9. DNA for the CDR3: TGTGCCAGCAGAGAGAGGACAGGGTGGGCTGAAGCTTTCTTT. Protein product: CASRERTGWAEAFF. Together with reference TRBV25-1 and TRBJ1-1, the CDR3 gives the full variable domain: EADIYQTPRYLVIGTGKKITLECSQTMGHDKMYWYQQDPGMELHLIHYSYGVNSTEKGDLSSESTVSRIRTEHFPLTLESARPSHTSQYLCASRERTGWAEAFFGQGTRLTVV.